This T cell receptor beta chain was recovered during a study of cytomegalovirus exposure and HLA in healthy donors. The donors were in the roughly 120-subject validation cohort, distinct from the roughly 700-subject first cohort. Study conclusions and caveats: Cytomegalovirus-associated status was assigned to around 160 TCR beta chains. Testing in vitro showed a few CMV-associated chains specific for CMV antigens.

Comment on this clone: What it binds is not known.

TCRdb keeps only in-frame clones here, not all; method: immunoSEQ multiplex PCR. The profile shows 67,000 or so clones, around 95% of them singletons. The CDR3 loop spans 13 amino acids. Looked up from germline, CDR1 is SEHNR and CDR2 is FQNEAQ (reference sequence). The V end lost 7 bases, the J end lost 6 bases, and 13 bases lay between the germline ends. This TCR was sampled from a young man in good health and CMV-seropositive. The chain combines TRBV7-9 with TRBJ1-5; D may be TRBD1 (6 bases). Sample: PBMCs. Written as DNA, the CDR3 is TGTGCCAGCACCCCAGGGGTTGGTCAGCCCCAGCATTTT. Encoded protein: CASTPGVGQPQHF. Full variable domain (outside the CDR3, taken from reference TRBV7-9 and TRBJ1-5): DTGVSQNPRHKITKRGQNVTFRCDPISEHNRLYWYRQTLGQGPEFLTYFQNEAQLEKSRLLSDRFSAERPKGSFSTLEIQRTEQGDSAMYLCASTPGVGQPQHFGDGTRLSIL.